This T cell receptor (beta chain) was sequenced for a study of blood T cell repertoires in COVID-19. Overall study: T cells, B-cell-depleted T cells, or PBMCs provided the cDNA or gDNA that served as material.

Measured with immunoSEQ multiplex PCR; TCRdb has only the in-frame clones, and not every one. The repertoire has 350,000 to 400,000 clones, 80% to 90% of them found once; the top ten carry less than 1.2%. The V end lost 0 bases, the J end lost 6 bases, and 6 bases lay between the germline ends. The CDR3 spans 13 residues. Germline V gene lookup returns CDR1 SGHAT and CDR2 FQNNGV. This TCR derives from a man between 18 and 35 years old who had recovered from COVID-19. V gene TRBV11-2 combines with J gene TRBJ1-5, with D perhaps TRBD1 (5 bases). The sample taken for sequencing was PBMCs or T cells enriched from blood (not recorded which). The CDR3 loop reads CASSLDQGQPQHF. In DNA, the CDR3 is TGTGCCAGCAGCTTAGATCAGGGTCAGCCCCAGCATTTT.